These 11 T cell receptor beta chains share one sample of origin, sequenced in a study of blood T cell repertoires in COVID-19. TCRdb's copy holds only in-frame clones and misses some; the assay was immunoSEQ multiplex PCR. The sample has roughly 300,000 clones, 83% seen once; the top ten hold about 1.2%. The specimen was peripheral blood. The receptors were gathered from a woman aged 50 to 60 with acute or convalescent COVID-19.

V and J are TRBV6-5 and TRBJ1-3; D ambiguous. CDR3 length equals 14 residues. CDR1 and CDR2 (germline): MNHEY, SVGAGI. The V gene lost 0 bases and the J gene lost 2 bases, with 5 bases spanning the gap. For the CDR3, the DNA is TGTGCCAGCAGTTACTCTTTTACTGGAAACACCATATATTTT. Translating it yields CASSYSFTGNTIYF.

The V call is TRBV19, the J call TRBJ2-1, with 10 bases identical to TRBD2. The V gene's germline CDR1 is LNHDA and CDR2 SQIVND (reference sequence). J lost 7 bases, V lost 10 bases, and 19 bases had no gene match. The CDR3 sequence is 17 residues long. In nucleotides, the CDR3 is TGTGCCACCCGACCTACAAGGGCAGCGGGAGGGCAGAATGAGCAGTTCTTC. Residues: CATRPTRAAGGQNEQFF.

This clone occurred a few times. The rearrangement links TRBV7-2 to TRBJ1-2; tentatively, D is TRBD1 (5 bases). CDR1 SGHTA and CDR2 FQGNSA come from the germline V gene. V gave up 5 bases and J gave up 4 bases, with 14 bases separating them. The CDR3 is 14 residues long. The CDR3 loop is CASSLSGVIYGYTF. As DNA, the CDR3 is TGTGCCAGCAGCCTCTCGGGGGTCATCTATGGCTACACCTTC. Looking up the rest from reference TRBV7-2 and TRBJ1-2 gives the full variable domain: GAGVSQSPSNKVTEKGKDVELRCDPISGHTALYWYRQSLGQGLEFLIYFQGNSAPDKSGLPSDRFSAERTGGSVSTLTIQRTQQEDSAVYLCASSLSGVIYGYTFGSGTRLTVV.

The rearrangement joins TRBV4-1 to TRBJ2-7; 7 nucleotides align to TRBD1. The CDR3 loop spans 14 amino acids. CDR1 and CDR2 from the germline V gene are MGHRA and YSYEKL. Trimming cost V 4 bases and J 4 bases; bases outside gene matches: 7. Written as DNA, the CDR3 is TGCGCCAGCAGCCCCCAGACAGGGAAATACGAGCAGTACTTC. It translates to CASSPQTGKYEQYF.

This clone was picked up one time. The chain recombines TRBV11-2 with TRBJ2-2, with D possibly being TRBD2 (6 bases). Germline V gene data show CDR1 as SGHAT and CDR2 as FQNNGV. V dropped 4 bases and J dropped 5 bases, with 14 bases sitting between them. The CDR3 is made up of 15 amino acids. The CDR3 reads CASSSTAGRTGELFF. DNA for the CDR3: TGTGCCAGCAGCTCTACCGCGGGGCGGACCGGGGAGCTGTTTTTT.

The chain employs TRBV13 and TRBJ2-5, with D maybe TRBD2 (5 bases). This CDR3 spans 16 amino acids. V gave up 4 bases and J gave up 4 bases, with 19 bases separating them. Germline lookup yields CDR1 PRHDT and CDR2 FYEKMQ (reference sequence). The CDR3 DNA reads as TGTGCCAGCAGCTCTCCCTCCTCGCAAGAGGGAGAGACCCAGTACTTC. It codes for CASSSPSSQEGETQYF.

The chain uses TRBV3-1 (or the pseudogene TRBV3-2) and TRBJ2-6; TRBD2 matches at 8 bases. The CDR3 spans 17 residues. J gave up 4 bases and V 7 bases, and 12 bases lay outside the gene matches. In germline, CDR1 is LGHDT, CDR2 YNNKEL (reference sequence). The CDR3 coding sequence is TGTGCCAGCACCCTACTAGCGGCTCTCAGCGGGGCCAACGTCCTGACTTTC. Its protein product is CASTLLAALSGANVLTF.

The V and J genes are TRBV5-8 and TRBJ2-5; 7 nucleotides align to TRBD1. This CDR3 is 15 amino acids long. The V gene end was trimmed by 1 base and the J gene end by 11 bases; junction bases not matched to a gene: 14. Germline CDR1 and CDR2: SGHTS and YDEGEE. The CDR3: CASSLWDGTATRQYF. As DNA, the CDR3 is TGTGCCAGCAGCTTGTGGGATGGGACAGCTACCAGGCAGTACTTC.

This clone showed up just once. The chain employs TRBV5-4 and TRBJ1-2; D unresolved. The CDR3 contains 13 residues. Germline-derived CDR1 and CDR2 are SGHNT and YYREEE (reference sequence). Trimming took off 4 bases at V and 8 bases at J, with 15 bases between the two ends. CDR3 loop: CASSQPPIAGYTF. Here the CDR3 DNA reads TGTGCCAGCAGCCAACCCCCAATAGCCGGCTACACCTTC.

This clone was picked up one time. This sequence joins TRBV2 and TRBJ1-4; 7 nucleotides match TRBD1. The CDR3 runs 14 residues. Germline CDR1 SNHLY, CDR2 FYNNEI. V lost 7 bases to trimming and J lost 6 bases; unmatched junction nucleotides: 8. CDR3: CASNRQGEDEKLFF. In DNA, the CDR3 is TGTGCCAGCAATCGACAGGGCGAGGATGAAAAACTGTTTTTT.

The chain recombines TRBV29-1 with TRBJ2-5, with D perhaps TRBD2 (7 bases). This CDR3 is built from 12 residues. Germline V gene lookup returns CDR1 SQVTM and CDR2 ANQGSEA. Trimming took off 6 bases at V and 1 base at J, with 9 bases between the two ends. DNA of the CDR3: TGCAGCGTAGGGGGGGCCCAAGAGACCCAGTACTTC. Translated: CSVGGAQETQYF.